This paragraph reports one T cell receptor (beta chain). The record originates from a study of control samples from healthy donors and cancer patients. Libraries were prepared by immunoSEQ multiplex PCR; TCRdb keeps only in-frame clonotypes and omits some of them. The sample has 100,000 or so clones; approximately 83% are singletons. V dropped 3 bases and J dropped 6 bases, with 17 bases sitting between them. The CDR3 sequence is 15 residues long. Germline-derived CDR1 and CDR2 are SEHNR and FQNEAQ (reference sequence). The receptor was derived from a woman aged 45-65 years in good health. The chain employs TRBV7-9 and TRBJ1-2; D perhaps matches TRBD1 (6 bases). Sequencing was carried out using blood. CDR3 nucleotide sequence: TGTGCCAGCAGCTTGGTTCAACAGGGAAAACATGGCTACACCTTC. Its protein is CASSLVQQGKHGYTF.